The 17 T cell receptor beta chains given below trace back to one sample, sequenced in a study of identical twins. TCRdb reprocessed the 5' RACE reads with MiXCR, giving one entry per CDR3 protein. Seen here are about 150,000 distinct CDR3 sequences, around 3.4% observed once, and the top ten hold around 8.1%. The sample comprised memory T cells sorted from blood. The receptor source for this set is a man aged 18 to 29 in good health.

This clonotype was found a few times. V usage is TRBV6-2 or TRBV6-3 and J usage is TRBJ2-6, with 7 positions matching TRBD2. CDR3 length: 16 residues. From germline, CDR1 is MNHEY and CDR2 SVGEGT. V shed 8 bases, J shed 2 bases, and the junction held 9 bases outside the gene matches. CDR3 protein: CASGWGRAAGANVLTF. As DNA, the CDR3 is TGTGCCAGCGGTTGGGGGAGGGCCGCTGGGGCCAACGTCCTGACTTTC.

This clonotype came up many times. The chain uses TRBV18 and TRBJ2-3, with D unresolved. Germline CDR1 reads KGHSH; CDR2 reads LQKENI. This CDR3 is built from 13 residues. Trimming removed 5 bases from V and 0 bases from J, with 6 bases in between. The CDR3 DNA sequence: TGTGCCAGCTCAATTTGGAGCACAGATACGCAGTATTTT. Its protein is CASSIWSTDTQYF.

This clonotype was picked up many times. This chain connects TRBV2 to TRBJ2-7, with a tentative D call TRBD1 (6 bases). The CDR3 has 13 amino acids. Trimming took off 7 bases at V and 2 bases at J, with 12 bases between the two ends. The germline CDR1 and CDR2 sequences are SNHLY and FYNNEI. The CDR3 is CASTETGPYEQYV. In DNA, the CDR3 is TGTGCCAGCACCGAGACAGGCCCCTACGAGCAGTACGTC.

In its sample, this clonotype was seen many times. The chain uses TRBV12-3 or TRBV12-4 and TRBJ2-3, with 11 bases identical to TRBD2. There are 16 residues in the CDR3. J gave up 1 base and V 6 bases, and 6 bases lay outside the gene matches. The CDR3 nucleotides read TGTGCCAGCAGACTTGGGACTAGCGGCCGCACAGATACGCAGTATTTT. Protein product: CASRLGTSGRTDTQYF.

This clonotype was seen repeatedly, ten times or more. V usage is TRBV7-9 and J usage is TRBJ1-2, with D perhaps matching TRBD1 (6 bases). Trimming took 6 bases from V and 7 from J, leaving 12 bases between them. Germline CDR1 is SEHNR and CDR2 is FQNEAQ (reference sequence). The CDR3 loop spans 12 amino acids. The CDR3: CASSFNRAGYTF. CDR3 nucleotide sequence: TGTGCCAGCAGTTTTAACAGGGCTGGCTACACCTTC. The full variable domain, its missing parts supplied by reference TRBV7-9 and TRBJ1-2, is DTGVSQNPRHKITKRGQNVTFRCDPISEHNRLYWYRQTLGQGPEFLTYFQNEAQLEKSRLLSDRFSAERPKGSFSTLEIQRTEQGDSAMYLCASSFNRAGYTFGSGTRLTVV.

There are many counts of this clonotype. This chain uses TRBV7-6 with TRBJ2-1, with 8 bases aligning to TRBD2. The V gene's germline CDR1 is SGHVS and CDR2 FNYEAQ. The CDR3 consists of 17 residues. V shed 8 bases and J 0 bases; nucleotides not matched to a gene: 12. The DNA for the CDR3 is TGTGCCAGCGGGGCTAGCGGGCGAAAAAGCTCCTACAATGAGCAGTTCTTC. It codes for CASGASGRKSSYNEQFF.

The table lists this clonotype with a few counts. The rearrangement joins TRBV12-3 or TRBV12-4 to TRBJ1-5; TRBD1 might be the D (6 bases). The CDR3 is 15 amino acids. The V end was cut by 4 bases, the J end by 5 bases, with 15 bases between. This chain's CDR3 is CASSSLQGEDQPQHF. CDR3 in DNA: TGTGCCAGCAGTTCCCTACAGGGCGAGGATCAGCCCCAGCATTTT.

On this clonotype itself: A much bigger clone sits one base away, suggesting this may be a read error. In this CDR3 the conserved last residue, phenylalanine or tryptophan, is missing, so a read error is likely. This chain connects TRBV20-1 to TRBJ2-7; D not certain. V gave up 3 bases and J gave up 3 bases, with 12 bases separating them. CDR3 length equals 13 residues. The germline V gene encodes CDR1 DFQATT and CDR2 SNEGSKA (reference sequence). CDR3 sequence (DNA): TGCAGTGCTAGCAAGAGTTCCCTCTACGAGCAGTACTGC. Its protein is CSASKSSLYEQYC.

This clonotype was detected ten times or more. The V and J genes are TRBV7-2 and TRBJ2-7, with a possible D match to TRBD2 (6 bases). The CDR3 length is 12 residues. V gave up 7 bases and J gave up 5 bases, with 12 bases separating them. Germline-derived CDR1 and CDR2 are SGHTA and FQGNSA. CDR3 nucleotides: TGTGCCAGCACCCCCCGCGGGGACGAGCAGTACTTC. Translated, it gives CASTPRGDEQYF.

This clonotype was counted many times. The chain uses TRBV6-1 and TRBJ2-2; D unresolved. Germline V gene data show CDR1 as MNHNS and CDR2 as SASEGT. V was shortened by 8 bases and J by 5 bases, with 12 bases between the two germline ends. The CDR3 is 13 amino acids. CDR3 sequence: CASGQYGTGELFF. DNA for the CDR3: TGTGCCAGCGGTCAGTACGGAACCGGGGAGCTGTTTTTT.

This clonotype was recorded at least ten times. This chain joins TRBV10-3 and TRBJ1-5, with D unclear. The CDR3 has 12 amino acids. Germline loops: CDR1 ENHRY, CDR2 SYGVKD. The CDR3 sequence is CAAGQPNQPQHF. The CDR3 DNA sequence: TGTGCAGCCGGCCAACCTAATCAGCCCCAGCATTTT.

At least ten counts were recorded for this clonotype. CDR3 coding DNA: TGCAGCGTTCCGGGACTAGCGGGAGGGTCACAGGAGACCCAGTACTTC. Translated, it gives CSVPGLAGGSQETQYF. V and J are TRBV29-1 and TRBJ2-5; 16 bases match TRBD2. Germline lookup yields CDR1 SQVTM and CDR2 ANQGSEA. The CDR3 is made up of 16 amino acids. J lost 5 bases, V lost 5 bases, and 8 bases had no gene match. The variable domain in full, with the rest retrieved from reference TRBV29-1 and TRBJ2-5, is SAVISQKPSRDICQRGTSLTIQCQVDSQVTMMFWYRQQPGQSLTLIATANQGSEATYESGFVIDKFPISRPNLTFSTLTVSNMSPEDSSIYLCSVPGLAGGSQETQYFGPGTRLLVL.

This clonotype was picked up many times. This chain uses TRBV7-8 with TRBJ2-3; D unresolved. CDR1 is SGHVS, CDR2 FQNEAQ, per germline. The CDR3 is 12 residues long. Trimming pared 8 bases from V and 1 base from J, leaving 7 bases between. In DNA form, the CDR3 reads TGTGCCAGCTGGAGCCGCACAGATACGCAGTATTTT. Its translation: CASWSRTDTQYF.

This clonotype occurred many times. The rearrangement joins TRBV28 to TRBJ2-7, with TRBD2 identical over 10 bases. The CDR3 consists of 13 residues. J gave up 4 bases and V 10 bases, and 7 bases lay outside the gene matches. The V gene's germline CDR1 is MDHEN and CDR2 SYDVKM. CDR3 in amino acids: CATYSGRIYEQYF. In DNA, the CDR3 is TGTGCCACCTATAGCGGGAGGATTTACGAGCAGTACTTC.

This clonotype appeared many times. The chain combines TRBV6-1 with TRBJ2-7; 9 positions match TRBD1. CDR3 length: 16 amino acids. After removal of 6 bases from V and 5 bases from J, the junction contained 14 bases not matched to a gene. Germline-derived CDR1 and CDR2 are MNHNS and SASEGT. The CDR3: CASSRPRRQGVHEQYF. CDR3 sequence (DNA): TGTGCCAGCAGCCGGCCTAGGAGACAGGGGGTCCACGAGCAGTACTTC.

This clonotype occurred many times. This could be a read error, since a much larger clone is one nucleotide away. The chain uses TRBV7-2 and TRBJ1-3; D uncertain. Germline V gene lookup returns CDR1 SGHTA and CDR2 FQGNSA. The CDR3 runs to 12 residues. V lost 0 bases to trimming and J lost 3 bases, with 0 bases between them. CDR3 loop: CASSLAGNTIYF. The CDR3, as DNA: TGTGCCAGCAGCTTAGCTGGAAACACCATATATTTT.

The chain uses TRBV6-4 and TRBJ2-1, with 8 bases aligning to TRBD2. The CDR3 has 17 amino acids. Losses at the gene ends were 3 bases for V and 0 bases for J; bases not matched to a gene: 7. The germline V gene encodes CDR1 MRHNA and CDR2 SNTAGT. The CDR3: CASSESAAGGSYNEQFF. The CDR3 nucleotides read TGTGCCAGCAGTGAGTCGGCGGCGGGGGGCTCCTACAATGAGCAGTTCTTC.